Reported below is one TCR beta chain. The sample is drawn from a study of shared T cell receptors in the human thymus. Generated by immunoSEQ multiplex PCR, the TCRdb table keeps only in-frame clones and is missing some. The top ten hold 0.0094% of the sample, which has hundreds of thousands of clones, 80% to 90% seen once. The CDR3 runs 14 residues. Germline CDR1 and CDR2: SGDLS and YYNGEE. The ends were cut back, 3 bases at V and 1 base at J, with 10 bases in the middle. This sample was shared with a second study, whose subject was human thymus T cells. That work states: Donors were healthy Finnish babies undergoing corrective operations for congenital heart defects. Thymus was obtained from resections taken during corrective heart surgery. V and J gene usage appeared biased in thymic and blood repertoires. Highly overlapping thymic repertoires in unrelated individuals were reported by related research.

The TCR comes from a boy younger than two with a congenital heart defect. Material for sequencing was thymocytes. The chain couples TRBV9 to TRBJ2-5; D might be TRBD1 (5 bases). CDR3 region: CASSASGIQETQYF. For the CDR3, the DNA is TGTGCCAGCAGCGCCTCAGGGATCCAAGAGACCCAGTACTTC.